Shown below are 22 T cell receptor beta chains from a single sample sequenced in a study of siplizumab effects on memory and regulatory T cells (dated by TCRdb to between 2018 and 2021). Library preparation was by the immunoSEQ multiplex PCR assay. TCRdb stores this immuneACCESS table with in-frame sequences only. Part of the clones is absent; in the studies checked, under half of the shortfall reflects unresolved V genes, and no reason is known for the rest. Recorded for this sample are around 120,000 clones; roughly 94% of them occurred a single time. The ten largest account for 1.5% to 2% of the sample. Sequenced input: non-Treg CD4+ T cells sorted from blood. Reading the label with the study, this specimen's cell subset or site is: FACS-sorted unstimulated CD4+ non-regulatory T cells. The receptor set was obtained from a human donor in good health.

The gene calls are TRBV5-1 and TRBJ1-4, with 8 nucleotides matching TRBD1. V lost 7 bases to trimming and J lost 0 bases; unmatched junction nucleotides: 8. This CDR3 has 16 amino acids. Germline-derived CDR1 and CDR2 are SGHRS and YFSETQ. The CDR3 DNA follows: TGCGCCAGCCAACAGGGGGGGTTTGCAACTAATGAAAAACTGTTTTTT. It specifies CASQQGGFATNEKLFF.

The chain has TRBV19 and TRBJ1-5; D is undetermined. The V gene lost 7 bases and the J gene lost 3 bases, with 13 bases spanning the gap. This CDR3 contains 14 residues. CDR1 is LNHDA, CDR2 SQIVND, per germline (reference sequence). In DNA, the CDR3 is TGTGCCAGTACCCCAGGAGACGCCAATCAGCCCCAGCATTTT. Translating gives CASTPGDANQPQHF.

The CDR3: CASSPIGSETEAFF. The CDR3 nucleotides are TGTGCCAGCTCACCCATAGGGTCGGAGACTGAAGCTTTCTTT. V gene TRBV18 combines with J gene TRBJ1-1; no reliable D call. V was cut by 3 bases and J by 5 bases, with 13 bases left in between. The CDR3 is made up of 14 amino acids. The germline CDR1 and CDR2 sequences are KGHSH and LQKENI.

The DNA of the CDR3 is TGTGCCAGCAGCCCCCGCCGGTTGGACACTGAAGCTTTCTTT. Its translation: CASSPRRLDTEAFF. The chain links TRBV7-2 to TRBJ1-1; D not resolved. The CDR3 has 14 residues. V dropped 5 bases and J dropped 3 bases, with 13 bases sitting between them. Germline assignment: CDR1 SGHTA and CDR2 FQGNSA.

This chain links TRBV11-1 with TRBJ2-3; no definite D call. The CDR3 covers 15 residues. Trimming took 5 bases from V and 0 from J, leaving 12 bases between them. CDR1 is SGHAT, CDR2 FQDESV, per germline (reference sequence). The CDR3 spells CASSGEAVSTDTQYF. CDR3 nucleotides: TGTGCCAGCAGCGGAGAGGCTGTGAGCACAGATACGCAGTATTTT.

V usage is TRBV5-1 and J usage is TRBJ2-1; D is possibly TRBD1 or TRBD2 (5 bases each). Germline CDR1 SGHRS, CDR2 YFSETQ. The V and J ends lost 2 bases and 8 bases respectively, with 14 bases between them. This CDR3 spans 14 amino acids. The CDR3 nucleotides read TGCGCCAGCAGCTTTGGGGGAGCGGTTGATGAGCAGTTCTTC. Translation: CASSFGGAVDEQFF.

This chain connects TRBV30 to TRBJ1-2, with D hard to call. CDR1 is GTSNPN and CDR2 is SVGIG in the germline V gene (reference sequence). The V and J ends lost 2 bases and 2 bases respectively, with 12 bases between them. The CDR3 has 14 residues. The CDR3 DNA is TGTGCCTGGAGTACCACCAGGATAAACTATGGCTACACCTTC. Translating it yields CAWSTTRINYGYTF.

The rearrangement links TRBV5-1 to TRBJ2-5; D is perhaps TRBD2 (5 bases). The CDR3 is 15 amino acids. Per germline, CDR1 SGHRS and CDR2 YFSETQ. V was shortened by 4 bases and J by 4 bases, with 17 bases between the two germline ends. The CDR3 protein is CASSGMTGSGETQYF. The CDR3 coding sequence is TGCGCCAGCAGCGGAATGACGGGGTCCGGAGAGACCCAGTACTTC.

The chain carries TRBV6-6 and TRBJ2-5; 7 nucleotides align to TRBD2. The germline CDR1 and CDR2 sequences are MNHNY and SVGAGI (reference sequence). V shed 0 bases and J 7 bases; nucleotides not matched to a gene: 8. The CDR3 spans 15 residues. This CDR3 reads CASSYSASGRVTQYF. CDR3 sequence (DNA): TGTGCCAGCAGTTACTCGGCGTCGGGGAGGGTGACCCAGTACTTC.

This clone was detected once. The V gene is TRBV5-4, the J gene TRBJ2-7; TRBD1 might be the D (6 bases). Trimming removed 4 bases from V and 2 bases from J, with 28 bases in between. The CDR3 is 19 residues long. Germline lookup yields CDR1 SGHNT and CDR2 YYREEE (reference sequence). Here the CDR3 reads CASSRRWGVGGASPYEQYF. DNA for the CDR3: TGTGCCAGCAGCCGTCGTTGGGGTGTTGGGGGCGCTTCCCCCTACGAGCAGTACTTC.

The chain combines TRBV21-1 with TRBJ1-4. TRBV21-1 represents a pseudogene. This CDR3 has 12 residues. CDR3 protein: CASSKAHEKLFF. CDR3 nucleotides: TGTGCCAGCAGCAAAGCGCACGAAAAACTGTTTTTT.

This chain links TRBV30 with TRBJ1-2; 7 nucleotides line up with TRBD1. CDR3 length equals 13 residues. J lost 6 bases, V lost 4 bases, and 8 bases had no gene match. Germline values: CDR1 GTSNPN, CDR2 SVGIG (reference sequence). CDR3 protein: CAWTGRGLNGYTF. For the CDR3, the DNA is TGTGCCTGGACCGGCAGGGGGTTGAATGGCTACACCTTC.

The chain links TRBV29-1 to TRBJ2-7; unclear D gene. This CDR3 has 13 amino acids. V was trimmed by 7 bases and J by 3 bases, leaving 16 bases between them. Germline V CDR1 and CDR2: SQVTM, ANQGSEA. The CDR3 DNA reads TGCAGCGCGACCCGGACCCCCGGCTACGAGCAGTACTTC. Its protein is CSATRTPGYEQYF.

This clone has a handful of counts. The J gene is TRBJ2-3, the V gene TRBV10-3; TRBD1 agrees at 12 bases. Per the germline V gene, CDR1 is ENHRY and CDR2 is SYGVKD. V trimming: 6 bases; J trimming: 5 bases; junction bases outside the gene matches: 6. This CDR3 has 15 amino acids. The CDR3 reads CAIRGDRGQLDTQYF. In DNA, the CDR3 is TGTGCCATCAGAGGGGACAGGGGGCAATTAGATACGCAGTATTTT.

The genes are TRBV6-6 and TRBJ2-2; 8 positions match TRBD2. Germline trimming cut 6 bases from V and 5 bases from J; bases unmatched to any gene: 8. The CDR3 covers 15 residues. The germline CDR1 and CDR2 sequences are MNHNY and SVGAGI (reference sequence). The CDR3 sequence is CASSLSGAETGELFF. CDR3 sequence (DNA): TGTGCCAGCAGCCTTAGCGGGGCGGAGACCGGGGAGCTGTTTTTT.

This chain connects TRBV2 to TRBJ2-7; tentative D call: TRBD1 (6 bases). Germline V gene lookup returns CDR1 SNHLY and CDR2 FYNNEI. Trimming removed 5 bases from V and 3 bases from J, with 8 bases in between. This CDR3 contains 12 residues. The CDR3 DNA reads as TGTGCCAGCAGTTACAGGGACTACGAGCAGTACTTC. This encodes CASSYRDYEQYF.

V usage is TRBV4-2 and J usage is TRBJ2-2; 10 bases align to TRBD1. V was pared by 9 bases and J by 4 bases, with 2 bases of the junction left unmatched. This CDR3 contains 13 residues. Per germline, CDR1 LGHNA and CDR2 YNFKEQ. The CDR3 protein is CASRTGGTGELFF. The CDR3, as DNA: TGTGCCAGTCGGACAGGGGGCACCGGGGAGCTGTTTTTT.

The rearrangement links TRBV2 to TRBJ2-2; D tentatively reads TRBD1 or TRBD2 (5 bases each). Per the germline V gene, CDR1 is SNHLY and CDR2 is FYNNEI. This CDR3 is built from 14 residues. V was pared by 8 bases and J by 6 bases, with 16 bases between. The CDR3 DNA reads TGTGCCAGCGTTGGGGGTAGACTCGCCGGGGAGCTGTTTTTT. It encodes CASVGGRLAGELFF. Using reference TRBV2 and TRBJ2-2 for the parts outside the CDR3, the full variable domain is EPEVTQTPSHQVTQMGQEVILRCVPISNHLYFYWYRQILGQKVEFLVSFYNNEISEKSEIFDDQFSVERPDGSNFTLKIRSTKLEDSAMYFCASVGGRLAGELFFGEGSRLTVL.

This chain links TRBV11-2 with TRBJ2-3; 9 bases line up with TRBD2. The trim removed 1 base at V and 7 bases at J, leaving 6 bases unmatched. CDR1 is SGHAT, CDR2 FQNNGV, per germline. This CDR3 spans 15 amino acids. In DNA, the CDR3 is TGTGCCAGCAGCTTAGGGACTAGCGCGACATATACGCAGTATTTT. Translating it yields CASSLGTSATYTQYF.

The genes are TRBV2 and TRBJ2-3; D tentatively reads TRBD1 or TRBD2 (6 bases each). Trimming removed 1 base from V and 2 bases from J, with 7 bases in between. This CDR3 is 14 amino acids long. The V gene's germline CDR1 is SNHLY and CDR2 FYNNEI. As DNA, the CDR3 is TGTGCCAGCAGTGAAGGGGGGGCCACAGATACGCAGTATTTT. It encodes CASSEGGATDTQYF.

The chain has TRBV5-4 and TRBJ2-5; 8 bases map to TRBD2. V trimming: 0 bases; J trimming: 4 bases; junction bases outside the gene matches: 8. This CDR3 is 16 amino acids long. CDR1 and CDR2 from the germline V gene are SGHNT and YYREEE (reference sequence). CDR3 sequence: CASSLELRGALETQYF. The CDR3 bases are TGTGCCAGCAGCTTGGAGTTGCGGGGGGCCTTAGAGACCCAGTACTTC.

V gene TRBV5-1 combines with J gene TRBJ2-2; 8 bases agree with TRBD1. Germline V gives CDR1 SGHRS, CDR2 YFSETQ. Trimming removed 2 bases from V and 6 bases from J; junction bases left unmatched: 6. This CDR3 is 15 amino acids long. In DNA form, the CDR3 reads TGCGCCAGCAGCTTAACAGCGACAGGGGCCGGGGAGCTGTTTTTT. Translated: CASSLTATGAGELFF.